This TCR beta chain comes out of a study of shared clonotypes between healthy human individuals. Bulk PBMC genomic DNA spanned ten immunoSEQ deep plates. Data came from immunoSEQ multiplex PCR; TCRdb stores just in-frame clones and leaves some out. Altogether some 490,000 clones are present, over 75% being singletons, with the ten largest covering roughly 12%. Germline CDR1 is LNHNV and CDR2 is YYDKDF (reference sequence). The V end lost 1 base, the J end lost 4 bases, and 7 bases lay between the germline ends. The CDR3 extends over 13 amino acids. Study-level results: Tissue TCR repertoires likely differ from these blood-only repertoires.

All donors were Caucasian adults living in Nashville, Tennessee. Comments on this clone: Its target is not known.

The sequenced sample consisted of PBMCs. The clonotype comes from a woman aged 40 to 55 in good health. Some clones in this sample may be carry-over from other donors' samples. The V and J genes are TRBV15 and TRBJ1-2; no definite D call. CDR3 sequence reads: CATSRGASYGYTF. The CDR3 DNA is TGTGCCACCAGCAGAGGGGCTAGCTATGGCTACACCTTC.